This passage covers 25 T cell receptor beta chains from one sample sequenced in a study of neurological immune-mediated disorders. As for time point: longitudinal time-point 3. Each CDR3 protein gets one entry after TCRdb re-called the 5' RACE reads with MiXCR. The table records roughly 57,000 distinct CDR3 sequences, roughly 8% of them present only once. The sequencing input was PBMCs. The source is a woman aged 40 to 49 in good health.

This clonotype has at least ten counts. The rearrangement uses TRBV12-5 and TRBJ2-2; 10 positions agree with TRBD1. The CDR3 spans 16 residues. The germline gives CDR1 LGHNT, CDR2 FRNRAP. After removal of 2 bases from V and 5 bases from J, the junction contained 5 bases not matched to a gene. CDR3 DNA sequence: TGTGCTAGTGGTTTGCCCGGACAGGGGGGGACCGGGGAGCTGTTTTTT. It specifies CASGLPGQGGTGELFF.

This clonotype has a count of ten or more. The rearrangement uses TRBV5-1 and TRBJ2-5; maybe TRBD2 (5 bases). The CDR3 loop spans 17 amino acids. Germline V gene lookup returns CDR1 SGHRS and CDR2 YFSETQ. Trimming stripped 0 bases from V and 1 base from J, with 16 bases between. CDR3 region: CASSLAEQTGIQETQYF. CDR3 coding DNA: TGCGCCAGCAGCTTGGCGGAACAGACCGGGATCCAAGAGACCCAGTACTTC. Combining the CDR3 with reference TRBV5-1 and TRBJ2-5 gives the whole variable domain KAGVTQTPRYLIKTRGQQVTLSCSPISGHRSVSWYQQTPGQGLQFLFEYFSETQRNKGNFPGRFSGRQFSNSRSEMNVSTLELGDSALYLCASSLAEQTGIQETQYFGPGTRLLVL.

This clonotype was counted many times. J is TRBJ1-5 and V is TRBV10-3; D ambiguous. The CDR3 extends over 12 amino acids. V shed 5 bases and J shed 0 bases, with 2 bases lying between them. CDR1 and CDR2 from the germline V gene are ENHRY and SYGVKD. The CDR3 is CAISISNQPQHF. The CDR3, as DNA: TGTGCCATCAGTATTAGCAATCAGCCCCAGCATTTT.

This clonotype was observed many times. The chain is built from TRBV5-1 and TRBJ2-2; D is unclear. V lost 0 bases and J 0 bases, leaving 6 bases between the germline ends. CDR1 and CDR2 from the germline V gene are SGHRS and YFSETQ. The CDR3 totals 15 residues. The CDR3 spells CASSLVQANTGELFF. The CDR3 DNA reads as TGCGCCAGCAGCTTGGTCCAGGCGAACACCGGGGAGCTGTTTTTT.

This clonotype was detected ten times or more. This chain joins TRBV3-1 and TRBJ2-1; 9 nucleotides agree with TRBD2. Germline V CDR1 and CDR2: LGHDT, YNNKEL (reference sequence). V lost 4 bases to trimming and J lost 7 bases; unmatched junction nucleotides: 11. The CDR3 has 16 amino acids. CDR3 sequence reads: CASSRRLAEKANEQFF. Here the CDR3 DNA reads TGTGCCAGCAGCCGGAGACTAGCGGAGAAGGCTAATGAGCAGTTCTTC.

This clonotype occurred many times. The junction does not match germline at one end; this may be a read error. The V and J genes are TRBV11-2 and TRBJ2-1; 7 nucleotides align to TRBD1. Germline values: CDR1 SGHAT, CDR2 FQNNGV. The CDR3 length is 15 residues. As DNA, the CDR3 is TGTGCCAGCAGCTTAGAGGACAGGCCTTCCCCCCCTTTACTCTTC. Translating it yields CASSLEDRPSPPLLF.

This clonotype was counted ten times or more. The V call is TRBV30, the J call TRBJ2-1; D is perhaps TRBD1 (6 bases). Germline V lookup: CDR1 GTSNPN, CDR2 SVGIG (reference sequence). The CDR3 runs 12 residues. V lost 3 bases, J lost 8 bases, and 11 bases lay in between. CDR3 coding DNA: TGTGCCTGGAGGGGGGCTTTCGATGAGCAGTTCTTC. Its protein is CAWRGAFDEQFF.

There are a few counts of this clonotype. The chain joins TRBV12-3 or TRBV12-4 to TRBJ2-1; possibly TRBD1 for D (6 bases). Trimming stripped 5 bases from V and 6 bases from J, with 29 bases between. The CDR3 covers 19 residues. The CDR3 is CASSPDRMSGTPRVNEQFF. The CDR3 bases are TGTGCCAGCAGTCCGGACAGAATGTCCGGGACCCCGAGAGTCAATGAGCAGTTCTTC.

This clonotype was seen many times. The rearrangement joins TRBV7-9 to TRBJ1-1; a possible D gene is TRBD1 (5 bases). The germline gives CDR1 SEHNR, CDR2 FQNEAQ (reference sequence). CDR3 length: 15 residues. Trimming removed 3 bases at V and 2 bases at J, with 13 bases between. The CDR3, as DNA: TGTGCCAGCAGCTTTAGAACAGGAGGAAACACTGAAGCTTTCTTT. Amino acids: CASSFRTGGNTEAFF.

This clonotype was detected ten times or more. The V call is TRBV6-5, the J call TRBJ1-4, with D possibly being TRBD1 (6 bases). CDR3 size: 16 residues. Germline CDR1 and CDR2: MNHEY and SVGAGI. The germline V and J ends were trimmed by 2 bases and 8 bases, with 18 bases remaining between them. CDR3 in amino acids: CASSYLQGSQLEKLFF. CDR3 DNA: TGTGCCAGCAGTTACCTACAGGGAAGTCAGTTGGAAAAACTGTTTTTT.

The gene calls are TRBV5-6 and TRBJ2-3; TRBD2 matches at 9 bases. With 0 bases clipped from V and 2 bases from J, the junction kept 4 bases outside the gene matches. The CDR3 runs 16 residues. Germline CDR1 and CDR2: SGHDT and YYEEEE. As DNA, the CDR3 is TGTGCCAGCAGCTTGGCACTAGCGGGTTACACAGATACGCAGTATTTT. It codes for CASSLALAGYTDTQYF.

This clonotype was seen many times. V is TRBV20-1 and J is TRBJ2-1; maybe TRBD1 (6 bases). The CDR3 contains 14 residues. The germline V and J ends were trimmed by 6 bases and 4 bases, with 16 bases remaining between them. Germline assignment: CDR1 DFQATT and CDR2 SNEGSKA (reference sequence). DNA of the CDR3: TGCAGTGCCGAAGGACAGCGACAATACAATGAGCAGTTCTTC. Translating it yields CSAEGQRQYNEQFF.

This clonotype was found many times. The genes are TRBV12-3 or TRBV12-4 and TRBJ2-3, with 9 bases aligning to TRBD1. The CDR3 totals 18 residues. V trimming: 6 bases; J trimming: 1 base; junction bases outside the gene matches: 14. The CDR3 DNA sequence: TGTGCCAGCAGCCCCCTGGGGGACAGGGAGGTCGGCACAGATACGCAGTATTTT. It encodes CASSPLGDREVGTDTQYF.

This clonotype has a count of ten or more. This chain links TRBV12-3 or TRBV12-4 with TRBJ2-2; 8 bases align to TRBD1. With V trimmed by 2 bases and J by 7 bases, 9 bases remained unmatched. This CDR3 region has 16 residues. CDR3 region: CASSLQGAHSVGELFF. The DNA of the CDR3 is TGTGCCAGCAGTTTACAGGGGGCGCATTCGGTCGGGGAGCTGTTTTTT.

Many counts were recorded for this clonotype. The chain employs TRBV5-1 and TRBJ2-7; a weak D match, TRBD2 (6 bases). The V gene's germline CDR1 is SGHRS and CDR2 YFSETQ. The CDR3 spans 14 residues. Trimming left V 5 bases short and J 2 bases short, with 14 bases between. The CDR3 DNA sequence: TGCGCCAGCAGGAATGCGGGGAGCCCCTACGAGCAGTACTTC. Its translation is CASRNAGSPYEQYF.

The rearrangement joins TRBV7-2 to TRBJ1-6, with D hard to call. The length of the CDR3 is 17 residues. Trimming pared 5 bases from V and 0 bases from J, leaving 14 bases between. CDR1 SGHTA and CDR2 FQGNSA come from the germline V gene. In nucleotides, the CDR3 is TGTGCCAGCAGCCCACCCCGGAGGAGCTCCTATAATTCACCCCTCCACTTT. It codes for CASSPPRRSSYNSPLHF.

At least ten counts were recorded for this clonotype. The V gene is TRBV6-2 or TRBV6-3, the J gene TRBJ2-7; weak D call: TRBD1 (5 bases). The V and J ends lost 6 bases and 3 bases respectively, with 9 bases between them. The CDR3 sequence is 12 residues long. In germline, CDR1 is MNHEY, CDR2 SVGEGT. The CDR3 reads CASSDRNYEQYF. The CDR3 DNA reads as TGTGCCAGCAGCGACAGAAACTACGAGCAGTACTTC.

This clonotype is deemed medium-sized (0.01 to 0.1%). V is TRBV20-1 and J is TRBJ2-2; D is uncertain. Germline lookup yields CDR1 DFQATT and CDR2 SNEGSKA (reference sequence). Trimming removed 5 bases at V and 7 bases at J, with 17 bases between. The length of the CDR3 is 14 residues. In DNA form, the CDR3 reads TGCAGTGCTCCAGCCGGGCAGGCTGGCGGGGAGCTGTTTTTT. Protein sequence: CSAPAGQAGGELFF.

Ten or more counts support this clonotype. The CDR3 coding sequence is TGTGCCAGCAGTCCGGGGGGCGCGGTAGCCGGGGAGCTGTTTTTT. Protein: CASSPGGAVAGELFF. This chain links TRBV28 with TRBJ2-2, with a weak D call TRBD2 (7 bases). Germline lookup yields CDR1 MDHEN and CDR2 SYDVKM. Trimming pared 5 bases from V and 6 bases from J, leaving 16 bases between. This CDR3 is built from 15 residues.

This clonotype occurred many times. The V and J genes are TRBV6-6 and TRBJ1-1, with a possible D match to TRBD1 (6 bases). V lost 1 base and J lost 5, with 8 bases in between. This CDR3 spans 13 amino acids. The V gene's germline CDR1 is MNHNY and CDR2 SVGAGI (reference sequence). CDR3 protein: CASSYYRDTEAFF. CDR3 DNA: TGTGCCAGCAGTTACTACAGGGATACTGAAGCTTTCTTT.

In this sample, this clonotype turned up many times. The chain uses TRBV3-1 and TRBJ2-7, with D possibly being TRBD1 or TRBD2 (7 bases each). V lost 4 bases, J lost 5 bases, and 15 bases lay in between. Germline-derived CDR1 and CDR2 are LGHDT and YNNKEL (reference sequence). CDR3 length: 14 residues. This CDR3 is CASSRQGGRDEQYF. The CDR3 DNA reads as TGTGCCAGCAGCCGCCAGGGGGGGCGTGACGAGCAGTACTTC.

The sample holds many counts of this clonotype. The chain is built from TRBV4-1 and TRBJ1-5; a possible D gene is TRBD1 (5 bases). Germline CDR1 reads MGHRA; CDR2 reads YSYEKL. Trimming took 4 bases from V and 0 from J, leaving 13 bases between them. CDR3 length equals 16 residues. The CDR3 DNA reads as TGCGCCAGCAGCCTGGATCAGGGCTATAGCAATCAGCCCCAGCATTTT. Translation: CASSLDQGYSNQPQHF.

Many counts were recorded for this clonotype. DNA of the CDR3: TGTGCCAGCAGTCCCGACGAGCTGACATGGGGCTACACCTTC. This gives the protein CASSPDELTWGYTF. The chain joins TRBV12-3 or TRBV12-4 to TRBJ1-2; D uncertain. This CDR3 is 14 amino acids long. Trimming removed 5 bases at V and 8 bases at J, with 18 bases between.

The V call is TRBV2, the J call TRBJ2-6, with TRBD1 identical over 7 bases. This CDR3 has 17 residues. Trimming removed 6 bases from V and 2 bases from J; junction bases left unmatched: 10. Germline lookup yields CDR1 SNHLY and CDR2 FYNNEI. CDR3 sequence reads: CASRARQGVAGANVLTF. The CDR3, as DNA: TGTGCCAGCAGAGCTCGACAGGGAGTGGCTGGGGCCAACGTCCTGACTTTC.

In its sample, this clonotype was seen many times. The CDR3 sequence is CASSQDLPSEETQYF. DNA of the CDR3: TGTGCCAGCAGCCAAGATCTGCCAAGTGAGGAGACCCAGTACTTC. The V and J genes are TRBV3-1 and TRBJ2-5, with unresolved D. Germline CDR1 reads LGHDT; CDR2 reads YNNKEL (reference sequence). The CDR3 extends over 15 amino acids. V was shortened by 0 bases and J by 5 bases, with 13 bases between the two germline ends.